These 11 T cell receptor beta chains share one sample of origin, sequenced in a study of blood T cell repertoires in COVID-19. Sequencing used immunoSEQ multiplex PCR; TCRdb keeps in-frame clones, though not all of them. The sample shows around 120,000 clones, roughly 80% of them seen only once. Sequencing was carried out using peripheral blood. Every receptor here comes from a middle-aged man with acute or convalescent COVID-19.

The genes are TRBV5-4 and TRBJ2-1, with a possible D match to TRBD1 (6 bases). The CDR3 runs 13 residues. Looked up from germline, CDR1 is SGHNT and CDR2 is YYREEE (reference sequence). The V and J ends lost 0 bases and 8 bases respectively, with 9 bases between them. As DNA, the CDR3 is TGTGCCAGCAGCTTGGAGTACAGGGATGAGCAGTTCTTC. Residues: CASSLEYRDEQFF.

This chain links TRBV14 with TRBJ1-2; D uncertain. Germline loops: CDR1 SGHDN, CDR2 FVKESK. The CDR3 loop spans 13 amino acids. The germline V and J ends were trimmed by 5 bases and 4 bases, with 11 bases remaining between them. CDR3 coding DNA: TGTGCCAGCAGCGCAACTGTCACCTATGGCTACACCTTC. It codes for CASSATVTYGYTF.

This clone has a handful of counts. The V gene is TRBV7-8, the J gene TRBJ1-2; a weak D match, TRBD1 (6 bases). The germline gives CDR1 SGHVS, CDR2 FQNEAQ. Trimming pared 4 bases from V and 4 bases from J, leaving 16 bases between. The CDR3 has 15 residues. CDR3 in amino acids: CASSSSGGTLYGYTF. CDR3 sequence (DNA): TGTGCCAGCAGCTCGAGCGGTGGGACACTCTATGGCTACACCTTC.

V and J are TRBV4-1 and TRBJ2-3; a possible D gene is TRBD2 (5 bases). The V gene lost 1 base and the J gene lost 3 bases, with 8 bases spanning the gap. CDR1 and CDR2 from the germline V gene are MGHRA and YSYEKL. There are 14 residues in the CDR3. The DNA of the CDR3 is TGCGCCAGCAGCCAAGGATGGGAGACAGATACGCAGTATTTT. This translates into CASSQGWETDTQYF.

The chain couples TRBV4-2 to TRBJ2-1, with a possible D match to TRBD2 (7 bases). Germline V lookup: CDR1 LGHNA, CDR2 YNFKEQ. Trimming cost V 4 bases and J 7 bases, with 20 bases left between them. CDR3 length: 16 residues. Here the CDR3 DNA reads TGTGCCAGCAGCCCCGAGTCCGAGGGAGGGGGTAATGAGCAGTTCTTC. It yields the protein CASSPESEGGGNEQFF.

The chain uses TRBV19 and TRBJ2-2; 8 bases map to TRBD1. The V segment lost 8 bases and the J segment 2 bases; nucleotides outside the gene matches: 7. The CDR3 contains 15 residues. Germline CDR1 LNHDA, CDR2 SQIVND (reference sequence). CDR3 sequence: CASRFQGANTGELFF. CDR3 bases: TGTGCCAGTCGTTTTCAGGGGGCCAACACCGGGGAGCTGTTTTTT.

The CDR3 region is CASSMRRLTDTQYF. The CDR3 nucleotides are TGTGCCAGTAGTATGAGGAGGCTCACAGATACGCAGTATTTT. The rearrangement uses TRBV19 and TRBJ2-3; possible D gene TRBD2, 5 bases. The CDR3 has 14 residues. Trimming took off 3 bases at V and 2 bases at J, with 9 bases between the two ends. CDR1 is LNHDA and CDR2 is SQIVND in the germline V gene (reference sequence).

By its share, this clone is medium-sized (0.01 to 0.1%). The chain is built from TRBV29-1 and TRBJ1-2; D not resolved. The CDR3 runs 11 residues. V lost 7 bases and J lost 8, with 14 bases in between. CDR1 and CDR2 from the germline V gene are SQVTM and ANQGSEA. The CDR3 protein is CSGIAPAGYTF. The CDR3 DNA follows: TGCAGCGGTATAGCGCCGGCGGGCTACACCTTC.

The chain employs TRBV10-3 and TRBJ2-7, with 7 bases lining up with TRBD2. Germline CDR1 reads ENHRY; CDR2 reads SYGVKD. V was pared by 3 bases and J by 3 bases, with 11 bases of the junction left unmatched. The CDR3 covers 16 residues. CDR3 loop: CAISDPLRREVYEQYF. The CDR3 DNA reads TGTGCCATCAGTGACCCACTACGACGGGAGGTCTACGAGCAGTACTTC.

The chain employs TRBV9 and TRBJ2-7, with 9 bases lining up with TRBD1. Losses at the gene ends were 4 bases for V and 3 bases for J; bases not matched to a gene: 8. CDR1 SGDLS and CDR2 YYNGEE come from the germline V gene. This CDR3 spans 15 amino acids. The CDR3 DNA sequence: TGTGCCAGCAGCCCGCGGACAGGGGTGGACTACGAGCAGTACTTC. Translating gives CASSPRTGVDYEQYF.

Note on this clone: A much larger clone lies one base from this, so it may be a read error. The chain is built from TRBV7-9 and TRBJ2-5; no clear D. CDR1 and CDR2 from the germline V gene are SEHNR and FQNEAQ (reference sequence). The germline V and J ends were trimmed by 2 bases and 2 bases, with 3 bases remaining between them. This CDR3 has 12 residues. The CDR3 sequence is CASSLRQETQYF. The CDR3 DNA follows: TGTGCCAGCAGCTTACGGCAAGAGACCCAGTACTTC.